A selection of T cell receptor beta chains follows, all from one sample in a study of cytomegalovirus exposure and HLA in healthy donors. TCRdb's copy holds only in-frame clones and misses some; the assay was immunoSEQ multiplex PCR. The sample has 110,000 to 150,000 clones; roughly 9.4% are singletons. Material: PBMCs. The source of these receptors is a male donor in good health and CMV-seronegative. The CDR3 runs from the conserved cysteine through the conserved F or W.

v_gene	len	j_gene	CDR3aa
TRBV10-3	12	TRBJ2-1	CAISERENEQFF
TRBV28	14	TRBJ1-1	CASTPGGARTEAFF
TRBV7-6	16	TRBJ1-2	CASSRQGTGGFYGYTF
TRBV11-2	17	TRBJ2-1	CASSLDLAGAATHEQFF
TRBV13	17	TRBJ1-6	CASSLVRSGAYNSPLHF
TRBV7-8	16	TRBJ1-5	CASSWTGTGPNQPQHF
TRBV11-3	13	TRBJ2-2	CASSLGAERELFF
TRBV5-1	14	TRBJ2-7	CASSLAGGLYEQYF
TRBV19	15	TRBJ1-4	CASRATGATNEKLFF
TRBV4-2	16	TRBJ1-4	CASSQEVGTRNEKLFF
TRBV7-9	14	TRBJ2-3	CASSLSGPTDTQYF
TRBV11-2	15	TRBJ2-1	CASSLERQPHNEQFF
TRBV28	13	TRBJ2-1	CASTSGSYNEQFF
TRBV4-1	15	TRBJ2-7	CASSQELAGFHEQYF
TRBV6-5	15	TRBJ1-2	CASSRTGVGSYGYTF
TRBV4-3	14	-	CASSQDRGTYEQYF